The 32 T cell receptor beta chains given below trace back to one sample, sequenced in a study of identifying expanded T cells in peripheral blood. Profiling relied on immunoSEQ multiplex PCR, and the TCRdb table lists in-frame clones only, not all of them. Of under 70,000 clones listed, over 75% are singletons. What was sequenced was blood. All receptors come from a person aged 18 to 70 in good health.

The genes are TRBV19 and TRBJ1-3; TRBD1 matches at 7 bases. The CDR3 runs to 16 residues. V lost 5 bases and J lost 0; bases outside the gene matches: 7. CDR1 and CDR2 from the germline V gene are LNHDA and SQIVND (reference sequence). The CDR3 bases are TGTGCCAGTAGTTGGGGACAGCAACTCTCTGGAAACACCATATATTTT. Protein product: CASSWGQQLSGNTIYF.

The CDR3 nucleotides are TGTGCCAGCAGTGAAGCGACAGCGAACACTGAAGCTTTCTTT. It is translated as CASSEATANTEAFF. The chain employs TRBV2 and TRBJ1-1; a possible D gene is TRBD1 (5 bases). Trimming stripped 0 bases from V and 1 base from J, with 6 bases between. The CDR3 is made up of 14 amino acids. Germline CDR1 reads SNHLY; CDR2 reads FYNNEI.

The chain combines TRBV7-9 with TRBJ2-5; D is ambiguous. The CDR3 totals 15 residues. The V and J ends lost 2 bases and 2 bases respectively, with 12 bases between them. Germline V CDR1 and CDR2: SEHNR, FQNEAQ (reference sequence). CDR3 protein: CASSLWQEMQETQYF. CDR3 coding DNA: TGTGCCAGCAGCTTATGGCAGGAGATGCAAGAGACCCAGTACTTC.

This chain links TRBV7-2 with TRBJ2-2, with TRBD1 identical over 9 bases. Per germline, CDR1 SGHTA and CDR2 FQGNSA. V dropped 5 bases and J dropped 7; count of bases not matched to a gene: 14. The CDR3 runs 17 residues. The CDR3 nucleotides read TGTGCCAGCAGCCTGAGGGTTACAGGGGGCGCAGGCGGGGAGCTGTTTTTT. Protein: CASSLRVTGGAGGELFF.

The chain is built from TRBV4-3 and TRBJ1-4, with D unresolved. Germline lookup yields CDR1 LGHNA and CDR2 YSLEER. V lost 0 bases and J lost 8, with 13 bases in between. The length of the CDR3 is 15 residues. DNA for the CDR3: TGCGCCAGCAGCCAAGAAACCTCTGCCTGGGAAAAACTGTTTTTT. Its protein product is CASSQETSAWEKLFF.

The V and J genes are TRBV5-1 and TRBJ2-1; D is uncertain. Germline V CDR1 and CDR2: SGHRS, YFSETQ. CDR3 length: 13 amino acids. Trimming stripped 0 bases from V and 4 bases from J, with 5 bases between. The CDR3 is CASSLAQYNEQFF. Here the CDR3 DNA reads TGCGCCAGCAGCTTGGCACAGTACAATGAGCAGTTCTTC.

The chain employs TRBV29-1 and TRBJ2-1, with D perhaps TRBD1 (8 bases). The CDR3 extends over 15 amino acids. Germline V lookup: CDR1 SQVTM, CDR2 ANQGSEA. V was cut by 6 bases and J by 1 base, with 16 bases left in between. The CDR3 region has the DNA TGCAGCGTGGGGGGGACAGGAGATTCCTACAATGAGCAGTTCTTC. Its translation is CSVGGTGDSYNEQFF.

V gene TRBV28 combines with J gene TRBJ2-3; 9 nucleotides line up with TRBD1. This CDR3 contains 16 residues. V dropped 6 bases and J dropped 4; count of bases not matched to a gene: 11. Per germline, CDR1 MDHEN and CDR2 SYDVKM. The CDR3 DNA reads as TGTGCCAGCAGCGGCCCCACAGGGGGCACCCCAGATACGCAGTATTTT. Its protein product is CASSGPTGGTPDTQYF.

The CDR3 loop is CASSLAQGRTEAFF. CDR3 coding DNA: TGTGCCAGCAGCTTGGCCCAGGGGCGAACTGAAGCTTTCTTT. This chain uses TRBV5-4 with TRBJ1-1, with D perhaps matching TRBD1 (6 bases). The CDR3 runs 14 residues. Germline values: CDR1 SGHNT, CDR2 YYREEE (reference sequence). Trimming removed 0 bases from V and 5 bases from J, with 11 bases in between. The variable domain in full, completed from reference TRBV5-4 and TRBJ1-1, reads ETGVTQSPTHLIKTRGQQVTLRCSSQSGHNTVSWYQQALGQGPQFIFQYYREEENGRGNFPPRFSGLQFPNYSSELNVNALELDDSALYLCASSLAQGRTEAFFGQGTRLTVV.

The V and J genes are TRBV4-2 and TRBJ1-5; the D is unclear. This CDR3 is built from 13 residues. The germline V gene encodes CDR1 LGHNA and CDR2 YNFKEQ. V lost 3 bases to trimming and J lost 4 bases, with 7 bases between them. The CDR3 loop reads CASSQDQNQPQHF. Written as DNA, the CDR3 is TGTGCCAGCAGCCAGGATCAGAATCAGCCCCAGCATTTT.

The chain links TRBV6-1 to TRBJ2-5; the D is unclear. In germline, CDR1 is MNHNS, CDR2 SASEGT. Trimming took off 7 bases at V and 2 bases at J, with 8 bases between the two ends. The CDR3 is 12 residues long. CDR3 residues: CASTPGQETQYF. The CDR3, as DNA: TGTGCCAGCACCCCGGGTCAAGAGACCCAGTACTTC.

This sequence joins TRBV25-1 and TRBJ1-1; D ambiguous. Per the germline V gene, CDR1 is MGHDK and CDR2 is SYGVNS. Trimming shortened V by 4 bases and J by 1 base, and 13 bases separated the two germline ends. The CDR3 is 15 residues long. In DNA, the CDR3 is TGTGCCAGCAGTGGTCCGCAGGCTTCGAACACTGAAGCTTTCTTT. It translates to CASSGPQASNTEAFF.

The chain links TRBV30 to TRBJ2-5; 10 bases are a match to TRBD2. This CDR3 has 13 amino acids. V was pared by 8 bases and J by 5 bases, with 8 bases of the junction left unmatched. Looked up from germline, CDR1 is GTSNPN and CDR2 is SVGIG (reference sequence). CDR3 region: CASSGGRRETQYF. Here the CDR3 DNA reads TGTGCCAGTAGCGGGGGGCGAAGGGAGACCCAGTACTTC.

The chain has TRBV11-2 and TRBJ2-1; possibly TRBD2 for D (5 bases). The V and J ends lost 0 bases and 0 bases respectively, with 9 bases between them. CDR1 and CDR2 from the germline V gene are SGHAT and FQNNGV. This CDR3 is 16 amino acids long. The CDR3 is CASSLDRGSSYNEQFF. In nucleotides, the CDR3 is TGTGCCAGCAGCTTAGATCGGGGTAGCTCCTACAATGAGCAGTTCTTC.

The chain links TRBV6-5 to TRBJ1-3; D uncertain. CDR3 length: 15 residues. Trimming took off 5 bases at V and 0 bases at J, with 11 bases between the two ends. CDR1 MNHEY and CDR2 SVGAGI come from the germline V gene. The CDR3 here is CASSSTSRSGNTIYF. CDR3 nucleotide sequence: TGTGCCAGCAGTAGCACCAGCCGCTCTGGAAACACCATATATTTT.

This sequence joins TRBV4-2 and TRBJ2-2, with 10 bases lining up with TRBD1. The germline V gene has CDR1 LGHNA and CDR2 YNFKEQ. The V and J ends lost 4 bases and 3 bases, in that order; junction bases with no gene match: 2. This CDR3 comprises 15 residues. CDR3 in amino acids: CASSPGTGDTGELFF. The CDR3 DNA reads as TGTGCCAGCAGCCCCGGGACAGGGGACACCGGGGAGCTGTTTTTT.

This chain joins TRBV5-6 and TRBJ1-3; 7 bases fit TRBD1. The germline V gene has CDR1 SGHDT and CDR2 YYEEEE. The CDR3 sequence is 14 residues long. The trim removed 3 bases at V and 4 bases at J, leaving 4 bases unmatched. The DNA of the CDR3 is TGTGCCAGCAGCTCTACAGGGGAGGGAAACACCATATATTTT. Protein product: CASSSTGEGNTIYF.

V and J are TRBV6-1 and TRBJ2-7; TRBD2 might be the D (6 bases). The CDR3 is made up of 13 amino acids. Germline CDR1 and CDR2: MNHNS and SASEGT. V shed 3 bases and J shed 3 bases, with 9 bases lying between them. The CDR3 region has the DNA TGTGCCAGCAGTGAGGAGGGTTTCTACGAGCAGTACTTC. Protein sequence: CASSEEGFYEQYF.

This clone has just one count. The rearrangement joins TRBV11-2 to TRBJ1-2, with 11 bases matching TRBD1. Germline V gene data show CDR1 as SGHAT and CDR2 as FQNNGV. The CDR3 length is 15 residues. The V and J ends lost 1 base and 4 bases, in that order; junction bases with no gene match: 2. CDR3 sequence (DNA): TGTGCCAGCAGCTTAGCTGGACAGGGGGCCTATGGCTACACCTTC. This translates into CASSLAGQGAYGYTF.

This clone was picked up a small number of times. The chain employs TRBV30 and TRBJ1-3, with 7 bases aligning to TRBD1. The CDR3 sequence is 13 residues long. Germline V CDR1 and CDR2: GTSNPN, SVGIG (reference sequence). V lost 5 bases and J lost 1; bases outside the gene matches: 2. CDR3 nucleotide sequence: TGTGCCTGGCACAGGGGATCTGGAAACACCATATATTTT. Protein: CAWHRGSGNTIYF.

The genes are TRBV7-2 and TRBJ1-1; 7 positions agree with TRBD1. The CDR3 covers 15 residues. Germline assignment: CDR1 SGHTA and CDR2 FQGNSA. Trimming removed 1 base from V and 8 bases from J; junction bases left unmatched: 10. Written as DNA, the CDR3 is TGTGCCAGCAGCTTAGTTGGGGGACAGAGCACGGAAGCTTTCTTT. Translating it yields CASSLVGGQSTEAFF.

The V and J genes are TRBV4-1 and TRBJ2-6, with D maybe TRBD1 (5 bases). CDR1 MGHRA and CDR2 YSYEKL come from the germline V gene. The ends were cut back, 0 bases at V and 3 bases at J, with 9 bases in the middle. The CDR3 covers 16 residues. In DNA, the CDR3 is TGCGCCAGCAGCCAAGAATTGGGGCTTGGGGCCAACGTCCTGACTTTC. This sequence encodes CASSQELGLGANVLTF.

The J gene is TRBJ2-3, the V gene TRBV5-1; possibly TRBD2 for D (5 bases). The V gene's germline CDR1 is SGHRS and CDR2 YFSETQ. Trimming took 0 bases from V and 8 from J, leaving 13 bases between them. CDR3 size: 14 residues. The CDR3 coding sequence is TGCGCCAGCAGCTTGGCCTCCCCTGCGGGTACGCAGTATTTT. Protein product: CASSLASPAGTQYF.

V gene TRBV27 combines with J gene TRBJ2-1; 8 bases fit TRBD2. The J segment lost 6 bases and the V segment lost 3 bases, leaving 7 bases of the junction unmatched. This CDR3 has 15 residues. Germline lookup yields CDR1 MNHEY and CDR2 SMNVEV (reference sequence). The CDR3 coding sequence is TGTGCCAGCAGTTTGCAATCGGGGGGGTTCAATGAGCAGTTCTTC. It codes for CASSLQSGGFNEQFF.

This chain uses TRBV10-3 with TRBJ2-7, with a weak D call TRBD1 (6 bases). The CDR3 consists of 15 residues. Germline V lookup: CDR1 ENHRY, CDR2 SYGVKD. The V end was cut by 2 bases, the J end by 0 bases, with 11 bases between. CDR3 region: CAISEQGQSSYEQYF. In DNA form, the CDR3 reads TGTGCCATCAGTGAGCAGGGGCAAAGCTCCTACGAGCAGTACTTC.

This clone is a singleton in its sample. The genes are TRBV6-1 and TRBJ2-3; D ambiguous. Trimming pared 8 bases from V and 0 bases from J, leaving 15 bases between. Germline assignment: CDR1 MNHNS and CDR2 SASEGT. The CDR3 length is 15 residues. This CDR3 reads CASAYPLSSTDTQYF. CDR3 sequence (DNA): TGTGCCAGCGCCTACCCATTATCTAGCACAGATACGCAGTATTTT.

The rearrangement joins TRBV10-2 to TRBJ1-1; D remains ambiguous. CDR1 is WSHSY, CDR2 SAAADI, per germline. V lost 4 bases, J lost 1 base, and 10 bases lay in between. The CDR3 runs 14 residues. CDR3: CASSAPGSNTEAFF. As DNA, the CDR3 is TGCGCCAGCAGTGCCCCGGGGTCGAACACTGAAGCTTTCTTT.

The chain has TRBV28 and TRBJ1-1; D call uncertain. Trimming took off 3 bases at V and 1 base at J, with 6 bases between the two ends. Germline V lookup: CDR1 MDHEN, CDR2 SYDVKM. The CDR3 is made up of 13 amino acids. The DNA for the CDR3 is TGTGCCAGCAGTTTTCGGGGGAACACTGAAGCTTTCTTT. Protein product: CASSFRGNTEAFF.

The chain joins TRBV27 to TRBJ1-4, with TRBD1 matching over 11 bases. This CDR3 has 14 amino acids. Germline CDR1 MNHEY, CDR2 SMNVEV (reference sequence). V lost 4 bases to trimming and J lost 8 bases; unmatched junction nucleotides: 3. This chain's CDR3 is CASSWGQGGEKLFF. The CDR3 bases are TGTGCCAGCAGTTGGGGACAGGGGGGAGAAAAACTGTTTTTT.

The chain is built from TRBV15 and TRBJ1-5; the D gene is possibly TRBD1 (6 bases). CDR1 and CDR2 (germline): LNHNV, YYDKDF (reference sequence). V shed 1 base and J shed 5 bases, with 21 bases lying between them. The length of the CDR3 is 18 residues. DNA of the CDR3: TGTGCCACCAGCAGAGGGGGGGCCGGGAATACGATCCATCAGCCCCAGCATTTT. Translation gives CATSRGGAGNTIHQPQHF.

J is TRBJ2-3 and V is TRBV12-5; D perhaps matches TRBD2 (6 bases). Trimming shortened V by 6 bases and J by 6 bases, and 13 bases separated the two germline ends. The CDR3 loop spans 13 amino acids. Germline V gene data show CDR1 as LGHNT and CDR2 as FRNRAP. CDR3 in amino acids: CASGKELADTQYF. The CDR3 bases are TGTGCTAGTGGGAAAGAGCTAGCGGATACGCAGTATTTT.

This rearrangement joins TRBV28 to TRBJ1-5, with D perhaps matching TRBD1 (6 bases). V was cut by 5 bases and J by 0 bases, with 11 bases left in between. The CDR3 is 15 residues long. Germline V gene data show CDR1 as MDHEN and CDR2 as SYDVKM. DNA for the CDR3: TGTGCCAGCAGTAGAGGGGGGACTAGCAATCAGCCCCAGCATTTT. It is translated as CASSRGGTSNQPQHF.